A single sample gave rise to the 15 T cell receptor beta chains below, sequenced in a study of blood T cell repertoires in COVID-19. This table comes from immunoSEQ multiplex PCR, and its TCRdb copy is limited to in-frame clones, with some not included. The sample shows 85,000 to 110,000 clones, 75% to 90% of them seen only once. The sequenced sample was peripheral blood. The source of these receptors is a human donor in a cohort sampled during active or convalescent COVID-19.

The V gene is TRBV7-3, the J gene TRBJ1-4; possibly TRBD1 for D (6 bases). In germline, CDR1 is SGHTA, CDR2 FQGTGA. This CDR3 is built from 13 residues. Trimming stripped 5 bases from V and 8 bases from J, with 12 bases between. The CDR3 protein is CASSPGQGEKLFF. The CDR3 DNA sequence: TGTGCCAGCAGCCCCGGGCAGGGGGAAAAACTGTTTTTT.

V usage is TRBV5-1 and J usage is TRBJ2-1; perhaps TRBD1 as D (6 bases). Germline values: CDR1 SGHRS, CDR2 YFSETQ. Trimming cost V 6 bases and J 9 bases, with 10 bases left between them. The CDR3 runs 11 residues. CDR3 in amino acids: CASTTGTEQFF. The CDR3 bases are TGCGCCAGCACGACAGGTACTGAGCAGTTCTTC.

The chain is built from TRBV30 and TRBJ1-6; maybe TRBD1 (6 bases). This CDR3 region has 16 residues. Germline V gene data show CDR1 as GTSNPN and CDR2 as SVGIG (reference sequence). Trimming cost V 0 bases and J 7 bases, with 16 bases left between them. CDR3 nucleotides: TGTGCCTGGAGTGTTGGCGGTGCAGGGACAAATTCACCCCTCCACTTT. Its translation: CAWSVGGAGTNSPLHF. Variable domain in full (rest from reference TRBV30 and TRBJ1-6): SQTIHQWPATLVQPVGSPLSLECTVEGTSNPNLYWYRQAAGRGLQLLFYSVGIGQISSEVPQNLSASRPQDRQFILSSKKLLLSDSGFYLCAWSVGGAGTNSPLHFGNGTRLTVT.

The rearrangement uses TRBV29-1 and TRBJ1-6; a possible D gene is TRBD1 (5 bases). The CDR3 is made up of 13 amino acids. Germline V lookup: CDR1 SQVTM, CDR2 ANQGSEA. The ends were cut back, 0 bases at V and 9 bases at J, with 9 bases in the middle. CDR3: CSVEDGGGSPLHF. CDR3 nucleotides: TGCAGCGTTGAAGACGGGGGGGGTTCACCCCTCCACTTT.

The V call is TRBV5-1, the J call TRBJ1-1; TRBD1 is a possible D gene (5 bases). The CDR3 is made up of 14 amino acids. In germline, CDR1 is SGHRS, CDR2 YFSETQ. The V and J ends lost 4 bases and 9 bases respectively, with 19 bases between them. Written as DNA, the CDR3 is TGCGCCAGCAGCATCGGGTTGCGGGGGAGAAAAGCTTTCTTT. This codes for CASSIGLRGRKAFF.

This chain's CDR3 is CASSTGTGDEQYF. CDR3 DNA: TGTGCCAGCTCAACCGGGACAGGGGACGAGCAGTACTTC. The J gene is TRBJ2-7, the V gene TRBV19; 10 bases map to TRBD1. From germline, CDR1 is LNHDA and CDR2 SQIVND (reference sequence). This CDR3 has 13 residues. V trimming: 9 bases; J trimming: 5 bases; junction bases outside the gene matches: 7.

The V and J genes are TRBV14 and TRBJ1-1; D remains ambiguous. This CDR3 region has 12 residues. Germline CDR1 SGHDN, CDR2 FVKESK. With 8 bases removed from V and 1 base from J, the gap between germline ends came to 8 bases. CDR3 nucleotides: TGTGCCAGCCGGCTAGGGAACACTGAAGCTTTCTTT. Protein sequence: CASRLGNTEAFF.

The V gene is TRBV3-1 (or the pseudogene TRBV3-2), the J gene TRBJ1-4, with a possible D match to TRBD1 (6 bases). The CDR3 length is 14 residues. V lost 4 bases and J 1 base, leaving 7 bases between the germline ends. Per the germline V gene, CDR1 is LGHDT and CDR2 is YNNKEL (reference sequence). The CDR3 DNA reads TGTGCCAGCAGCCGGACAGTAACTAATGAAAAACTGTTTTTT. It encodes CASSRTVTNEKLFF.

This chain links TRBV12-3 or TRBV12-4 with TRBJ1-1; unclear D gene. The CDR3 consists of 13 residues. The ends were cut back, 3 bases at V and 6 bases at J, with 11 bases in the middle. The CDR3 loop is CASSFGKLAEAFF. The CDR3 coding sequence is TGTGCCAGCAGTTTCGGGAAGTTAGCTGAAGCTTTCTTT.

The V gene is TRBV7-9, the J gene TRBJ2-1; 10 bases align to TRBD1. This CDR3 has 17 amino acids. Losses at the gene ends were 3 bases for V and 7 bases for J; bases not matched to a gene: 12. Germline CDR1 is SEHNR and CDR2 is FQNEAQ (reference sequence). The DNA of the CDR3 is TGTGCCAGCAGCTTCCCCTTCAGACAGGGGGCTAGGAATGAGCAGTTCTTC. Translation gives CASSFPFRQGARNEQFF.

The chain carries TRBV5-1 and TRBJ1-4; 9 nucleotides agree with TRBD1. This CDR3 has 17 residues. The J segment lost 7 bases and the V segment lost 4 bases, leaving 14 bases of the junction unmatched. Germline values: CDR1 SGHRS, CDR2 YFSETQ. The CDR3 nucleotides read TGCGCCAGCAGCACGACACAAAGCACAGGGGGCGGTGAAAAACTGTTTTTT. The encoded protein is CASSTTQSTGGGEKLFF.

The chain couples TRBV6-4 to TRBJ1-2; possible D gene TRBD1, 6 bases. There are 13 residues in the CDR3. The V gene's germline CDR1 is MRHNA and CDR2 SNTAGT. V was pared by 3 bases and J by 7 bases, with 12 bases between. In nucleotides, the CDR3 is TGTGCCAGCAGTGAAGGGGGGGCGAGTGGCTACACCTTC. Translating it yields CASSEGGASGYTF.

V is TRBV12-3 or TRBV12-4 and J is TRBJ1-1, with TRBD1 matching over 11 bases. The CDR3 is made up of 13 amino acids. Unmatched junction bases numbered 4, after V lost 4 bases and J lost 9 bases. CDR3 DNA sequence: TGTGCCAGCAGTTCCGGACAGGGGGCTAAAGCTTTCTTT. This gives the protein CASSSGQGAKAFF.

The J gene is TRBJ1-5, the V gene TRBV4-3, with TRBD1 identical over 8 bases. Germline assignment: CDR1 LGHNA and CDR2 YSLEER. This CDR3 has 14 residues. Trimming cost V 4 bases and J 6 bases; bases outside gene matches: 5. The CDR3, as DNA: TGCGCCAGCAGCCTCGACAGGGGTAGTCAGCCCCAGCATTTT. Residues: CASSLDRGSQPQHF.

The chain uses TRBV7-8 and TRBJ1-4; D is undetermined. Trimming shortened V by 2 bases and J by 1 base, and 14 bases separated the two germline ends. The germline V gene has CDR1 SGHVS and CDR2 FQNEAQ. CDR3 length: 17 residues. CDR3 in amino acids: CASSLSGRTITNEKLFF. The CDR3 region has the DNA TGTGCCAGCAGCTTAAGCGGCAGGACCATAACTAATGAAAAACTGTTTTTT.